The 25 T cell receptor beta chains below were found in one sample sequenced in a study of response to subunit inactivated influenza vaccine. In TCRdb, the RT-PCR reads were re-called with MiXCR into one record per CDR3 protein. The data show more than 450,000 distinct CDR3 sequences, about 10% seen once. These data were also filed under a second study, of T cells expressing NK-cell markers. As that study records: What made the TCR beta cDNA was 5'RACE template switching with UMIs.

Sequencing was performed on PBMCs from blood, taken on the day of vaccination. These receptor sequences come from a man between 45 and 60 years old who received an inactivated influenza vaccine.

This clonotype showed up many times. The J gene is TRBJ2-1, the V gene TRBV5-1; 13 positions agree with TRBD2. V dropped 4 bases and J dropped 5; count of bases not matched to a gene: 3. Germline loops: CDR1 SGHRS, CDR2 YFSETQ. This CDR3 contains 15 residues. CDR3 coding DNA: TGCGCCAGCAGCCTTGGGACTAGCGGGGACAATGAGCAGTTCTTC. Residues: CASSLGTSGDNEQFF.

V is TRBV20-1 and J is TRBJ2-5, with 12 bases fitting TRBD2. CDR3 length: 15 residues. CDR1 is DFQATT and CDR2 is SNEGSKA in the germline V gene (reference sequence). The V gene end was trimmed by 2 bases and the J gene end by 4 bases; junction bases not matched to a gene: 5. CDR3 nucleotides: TGCAGTGCTAGACCCTGGACTAGCGGGGTAGAGACCCAGTACTTC. As protein: CSARPWTSGVETQYF.

The V gene is TRBV5-1, the J gene TRBJ2-5; unclear D gene. Trimming removed 4 bases from V and 1 base from J, with 8 bases in between. The CDR3 sequence is 13 residues long. Per germline, CDR1 SGHRS and CDR2 YFSETQ. The CDR3 nucleotides are TGCGCCAGCAGCAGGAACAGCCAAGAGACCCAGTACTTC. It codes for CASSRNSQETQYF.

The chain links TRBV7-2 to TRBJ2-7; weak D call: TRBD1 (5 bases). CDR1 is SGHTA, CDR2 FQGNSA, per germline. The CDR3 covers 14 residues. Deletions cut 0 bases from V and 5 bases from J, with 11 bases between. The CDR3: CASSLALRGHEQYF. The CDR3 DNA sequence: TGTGCCAGCAGCTTAGCGCTAAGGGGCCACGAGCAGTACTTC.

This clonotype was counted a few times. The CDR3 region is CASSLAILNSPLHF. CDR3 in DNA: TGTGCCAGCAGCTTAGCCATACTAAATTCACCCCTCCACTTT. The chain uses TRBV11-2 and TRBJ1-6; D gene ambiguous. The CDR3 sequence is 14 residues long. Germline V gene data show CDR1 as SGHAT and CDR2 as FQNNGV. Trimming shortened V by 1 base and J by 7 bases, and 8 bases separated the two germline ends.

The genes are TRBV29-1 and TRBJ2-7; TRBD2 agrees at 12 bases. Germline values: CDR1 SQVTM, CDR2 ANQGSEA. The ends lost 3 bases at V and 4 bases at J; junction bases unmatched: 7. The CDR3 consists of 15 residues. The CDR3, as DNA: TGCAGCGTTGACGGCTCTAGCGGGAGGGGGTACGAGCAGTACTTC. It is translated as CSVDGSSGRGYEQYF.

This clonotype was observed a handful of times. This chain joins TRBV3-1 and TRBJ1-2; TRBD1 aligns across 7 bases. The germline V gene encodes CDR1 LGHDT and CDR2 YNNKEL (reference sequence). The V gene end was trimmed by 6 bases and the J gene end by 4 bases; junction bases not matched to a gene: 8. The CDR3 has 14 residues. DNA for the CDR3: TGTGCCAGCAGTCCAACGACAGGGCGCTATGGCTACACCTTC. Amino acid sequence: CASSPTTGRYGYTF.

The chain combines TRBV12-3 or TRBV12-4 with TRBJ2-7; possible D gene TRBD2, 5 bases. The CDR3 has 14 residues. The ends were cut back, 3 bases at V and 1 base at J, with 10 bases in the middle. The CDR3 spells CASSFFSGSYEQYF. The CDR3 DNA follows: TGTGCCAGCAGTTTTTTCTCGGGGTCCTACGAGCAGTACTTC.

This clonotype was counted between two and nine times. The V gene is TRBV7-2, the J gene TRBJ1-4, with D maybe TRBD1 (6 bases). CDR1 and CDR2 from the germline V gene are SGHTA and FQGNSA. Between the trimmed V and J ends, which lost 6 bases and 8 bases, there was a span of 13 bases. The CDR3 is 13 amino acids. This CDR3 reads CASSYGGEEKLFF. As DNA, the CDR3 is TGTGCCAGCAGTTATGGGGGCGAAGAAAAACTGTTTTTT. The variable domain in full, completed from reference TRBV7-2 and TRBJ1-4, reads GAGVSQSPSNKVTEKGKDVELRCDPISGHTALYWYRQSLGQGLEFLIYFQGNSAPDKSGLPSDRFSAERTGGSVSTLTIQRTQQEDSAVYLCASSYGGEEKLFFGSGTQLSVL.

This clonotype was counted only a few times. V is TRBV7-9 and J is TRBJ1-4; the D gene is possibly TRBD1 (6 bases). CDR3 length: 16 amino acids. V was trimmed by 7 bases and J by 6 bases, leaving 21 bases between them. CDR1 SEHNR and CDR2 FQNEAQ come from the germline V gene (reference sequence). The CDR3 is CASNLGNNRVDEKLFF. For the CDR3, the DNA is TGTGCCAGCAACCTCGGCAATAACAGGGTGGATGAAAAACTGTTTTTT.

This clonotype has a count of ten or more. The chain carries TRBV25-1 and TRBJ2-7; TRBD1 matches 8 bases. Germline lookup yields CDR1 MGHDK and CDR2 SYGVNS. With 8 bases clipped from V and 0 bases from J, the junction kept 3 bases outside the gene matches. This CDR3 has 13 amino acids. CDR3 region: CASRGQASYEQYF. CDR3 bases: TGTGCCAGCCGGGGACAGGCCTCCTACGAGCAGTACTTC.

This clonotype was found a few times. V and J are TRBV6-1 and TRBJ1-3; 7 nucleotides agree with TRBD1. V shed 8 bases, J shed 9 bases, and the junction held 19 bases outside the gene matches. Germline values: CDR1 MNHNS, CDR2 SASEGT. CDR3 size: 16 residues. The CDR3 DNA follows: TGTGCCAGCGCCGGGGGGACAGTCCTGGCCCGGGGCACCATATATTTT. As protein: CASAGGTVLARGTIYF.

There are many counts of this clonotype. CDR3 residues: CSAFTGSYNSPLHF. In nucleotides, the CDR3 is TGCAGTGCTTTTACAGGGAGCTATAATTCACCCCTCCACTTT. The chain couples TRBV20-1 to TRBJ1-6; D may be TRBD1 (6 bases). CDR3 length equals 14 residues. Germline V gene lookup returns CDR1 DFQATT and CDR2 SNEGSKA (reference sequence). Trimming removed 5 bases at V and 3 bases at J, with 11 bases between.

This clonotype was seen only a few times. The rearrangement links TRBV4-3 to TRBJ2-2; no definite D call. This CDR3 has 15 amino acids. Trimming left V 0 bases short and J 4 bases short, with 9 bases between. Germline CDR1 and CDR2: LGHNA and YSLEER. CDR3 bases: TGCGCCAGCAGCCAAGATCAACGGGTCACCGGGGAGCTGTTTTTT. Its translation: CASSQDQRVTGELFF.

The chain joins TRBV7-2 to TRBJ1-1; possibly TRBD1 for D (6 bases). Germline V gives CDR1 SGHTA, CDR2 FQGNSA. Trimming took off 5 bases at V and 10 bases at J, with 14 bases between the two ends. The CDR3 has 12 residues. This CDR3 reads CASSPDRMRAFF. CDR3 nucleotide sequence: TGTGCCAGCAGCCCCGACAGGATGAGAGCTTTCTTT.

This clonotype came up many times. V gene TRBV10-3 combines with J gene TRBJ2-3, with unresolved D. CDR1 and CDR2 from the germline V gene are ENHRY and SYGVKD. The CDR3 loop spans 13 amino acids. Trimming removed 4 bases from V and 0 bases from J, with 5 bases in between. The DNA of the CDR3 is TGTGCCATCAGTGGCAAGAGCACAGATACGCAGTATTTT. Protein sequence: CAISGKSTDTQYF.

This clonotype was detected a few times. This sequence joins TRBV11-2 and TRBJ2-7; D perhaps matches TRBD1 (5 bases). This CDR3 is 11 amino acids long. Germline CDR1 is SGHAT and CDR2 is FQNNGV. Trimming left V 6 bases short and J 6 bases short, with 9 bases between. CDR3 DNA sequence: TGTGCCAGCAGGGTGGGGCTCGAGCAGTACTTC. Its translation: CASRVGLEQYF. The variable domain in full, completed from reference TRBV11-2 and TRBJ2-7, reads EAGVAQSPRYKIIEKRQSVAFWCNPISGHATLYWYQQILGQGPKLLIQFQNNGVVDDSQLPKDRFSAERLKGVDSTLKIQPAKLEDSAVYLCASRVGLEQYFGPGTRLTVT.

In its sample, this clonotype was seen many times. V and J are TRBV5-1 and TRBJ1-1, with 7 nucleotides matching TRBD1. The V and J ends lost 4 bases and 4 bases, in that order; junction bases with no gene match: 7. The length of the CDR3 is 14 residues. Germline loops: CDR1 SGHRS, CDR2 YFSETQ. The CDR3 sequence: CASSQRDRPTEAFF. In DNA, the CDR3 is TGCGCCAGCAGCCAGAGGGACAGACCCACTGAAGCTTTCTTT.

V is TRBV20-1 and J is TRBJ2-1, with 8 bases aligning to TRBD2. The CDR3 consists of 15 residues. Germline V gene lookup returns CDR1 DFQATT and CDR2 SNEGSKA (reference sequence). V trimming: 6 bases; J trimming: 8 bases; junction bases outside the gene matches: 15. The CDR3 region is CSALKGPGGAHEQFF. CDR3 sequence (DNA): TGCAGTGCCCTAAAAGGGCCCGGGGGGGCCCATGAGCAGTTCTTC.

CDR3 sequence (DNA): TGTGCCACCAGGAAGACAGGGCCGTCCTACAATGAGCAGTTCTTC. Translation gives CATRKTGPSYNEQFF. This sequence joins TRBV15 and TRBJ2-1; 7 bases line up with TRBD1. V lost 6 bases to trimming and J lost 1 base; unmatched junction nucleotides: 6. This CDR3 region has 15 residues. Germline V gene sequence: CDR1 LNHNV, CDR2 YYDKDF (reference sequence).

The J gene is TRBJ2-7, the V gene TRBV7-9, with TRBD1 matching 7 bases. CDR3 size: 15 residues. CDR1 SEHNR and CDR2 FQNEAQ come from the germline V gene (reference sequence). Trimming cost V 2 bases and J 5 bases; bases outside gene matches: 9. The CDR3 loop is CASSLMYDRDDEQYF. The CDR3 DNA follows: TGTGCCAGCAGCTTAATGTACGACAGGGACGACGAGCAGTACTTC.

The chain is built from TRBV5-1 and TRBJ2-2; either TRBD1 or TRBD2 may supply D (6 bases each). CDR1 is SGHRS and CDR2 is YFSETQ in the germline V gene. The CDR3 covers 16 residues. V was pared by 6 bases and J by 0 bases, with 15 bases between. This CDR3 is CASNPGRGPNTGELFF. The CDR3, as DNA: TGCGCCAGCAACCCGGGCCGGGGGCCGAACACCGGGGAGCTGTTTTTT.

Ten or more counts support this clonotype. The chain uses TRBV27 and TRBJ2-3; TRBD2 might be the D (5 bases). CDR1 and CDR2 (germline): MNHEY, SMNVEV (reference sequence). This CDR3 comprises 14 residues. Trimming took 7 bases from V and 2 from J, leaving 13 bases between them. The CDR3, as DNA: TGTGCCAGCAACCGAGCGGATACCACAGATACGCAGTATTTT. It translates to CASNRADTTDTQYF.

The V and J genes are TRBV7-9 and TRBJ2-1; 8 nucleotides match TRBD1. Germline V gene sequence: CDR1 SEHNR, CDR2 FQNEAQ (reference sequence). There are 14 residues in the CDR3. V trimming: 5 bases; J trimming: 8 bases; junction bases outside the gene matches: 8. CDR3 sequence: CASSPQGASDEQFF. CDR3 sequence (DNA): TGTGCCAGCAGCCCCCAGGGGGCGAGTGATGAGCAGTTCTTC.

The genes are TRBV5-4 and TRBJ2-7, with D possibly TRBD1 on 6 matching bases. Germline CDR1 and CDR2: SGHNT and YYREEE (reference sequence). CDR3 length equals 15 residues. The germline V and J ends were trimmed by 0 bases and 5 bases, with 15 bases remaining between them. The CDR3 DNA sequence: TGTGCCAGCAGCTTGGCGGCAGGGGATTTCAACGAGCAGTACTTC. Its protein product is CASSLAAGDFNEQYF. The whole variable domain, filled in from reference TRBV5-4 and TRBJ2-7, reads ETGVTQSPTHLIKTRGQQVTLRCSSQSGHNTVSWYQQALGQGPQFIFQYYREEENGRGNFPPRFSGLQFPNYSSELNVNALELDDSALYLCASSLAAGDFNEQYFGPGTRLTVT.